The clone carrying this TCR beta chain was seen at least ten times. Its antigen is not known. The data originate from a study of neurological immune-mediated disorders. A single record per CDR3 protein comes from TCRdb applying MiXCR to the 5' RACE reads. Of about 90,000 distinct CDR3 sequences listed, 13% are singletons. Time point given: longitudinal time-point 2. Study outcomes and limitations: The study found the most TCR clonal expansion in HTLV-1-associated myelopathy and the least in multiple sclerosis, below healthy controls.

Trimming pared 3 bases from V and 5 bases from J, leaving 14 bases between. The CDR3 is made up of 15 amino acids. The clonotype comes from a female donor with HTLV-1-associated myelopathy (HAM/TSP). Sample: PBMCs. The gene calls are TRBV12-3 or TRBV12-4 and TRBJ1-5; D gene uncertain. Here the CDR3 reads CASSFSTQHDQPQHF. The CDR3 coding sequence is TGTGCCAGCAGTTTTTCGACACAGCATGATCAGCCCCAGCATTTT.